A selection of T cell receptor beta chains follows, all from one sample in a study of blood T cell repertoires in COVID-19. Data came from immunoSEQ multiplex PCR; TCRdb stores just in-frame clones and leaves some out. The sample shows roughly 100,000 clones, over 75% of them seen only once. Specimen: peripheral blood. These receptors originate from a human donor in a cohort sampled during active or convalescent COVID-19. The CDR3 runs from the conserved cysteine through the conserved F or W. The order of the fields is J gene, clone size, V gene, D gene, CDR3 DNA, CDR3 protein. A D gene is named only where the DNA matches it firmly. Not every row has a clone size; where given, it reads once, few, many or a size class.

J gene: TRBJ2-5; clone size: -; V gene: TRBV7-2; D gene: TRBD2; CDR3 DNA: TGTGCCAGCAGCCCCCCATCTAGCGGGGGAAGAGAGACCCAGTACTTC; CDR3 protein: CASSPPSSGGRETQYF
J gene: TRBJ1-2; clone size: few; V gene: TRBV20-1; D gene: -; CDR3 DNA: TGCAGTGCTAGACATTACTATGGCTACACCTTC; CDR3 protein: CSARHYYGYTF
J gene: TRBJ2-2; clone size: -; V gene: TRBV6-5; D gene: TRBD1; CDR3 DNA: TGTGCCAGCAGACCGGGACAGTGGGGCGGGGAGCTGTTTTTT; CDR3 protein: CASRPGQWGGELFF
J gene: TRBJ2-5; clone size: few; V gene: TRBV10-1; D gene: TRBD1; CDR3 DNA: TGCGCCAGCAGTGACCATGGGACAGGGCTTGGTGAGACCCAGTACTTC; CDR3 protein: CASSDHGTGLGETQYF
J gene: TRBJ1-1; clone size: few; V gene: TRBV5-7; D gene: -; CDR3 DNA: TGTGCCAGCAGGCGGGGACCAGAGGGCTACATGAACACTGAAGCTTTCTTT; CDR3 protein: CASRRGPEGYMNTEAFF
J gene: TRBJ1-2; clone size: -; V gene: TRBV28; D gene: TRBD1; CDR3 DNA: TGTGCCAGCAGTCGGAGACAGGGTTCATATGGCTACACCTTC; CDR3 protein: CASSRRQGSYGYTF
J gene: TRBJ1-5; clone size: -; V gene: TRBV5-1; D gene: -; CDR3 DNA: TGCGCCAGCAGCTTGGAGCCAGGGAATCAGCCCCAGCATTTT; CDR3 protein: CASSLEPGNQPQHF
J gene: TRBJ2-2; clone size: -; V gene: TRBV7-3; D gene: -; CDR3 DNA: TGTGCCAGCAGCTTGAGGGATGACACCGGGGAGCTGTTTTTT; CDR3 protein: CASSLRDDTGELFF
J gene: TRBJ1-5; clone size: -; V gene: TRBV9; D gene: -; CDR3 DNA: TGTGCCAGCAGCGTAGATCACGGTAGCAATCAGCCCCAGCATTTT; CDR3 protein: CASSVDHGSNQPQHF
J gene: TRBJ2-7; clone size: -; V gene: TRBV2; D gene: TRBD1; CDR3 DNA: TGTGCCAGCAGGGACAGGGTGAGGTCCTACGAGCAGTACTTC; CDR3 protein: CASRDRVRSYEQYF
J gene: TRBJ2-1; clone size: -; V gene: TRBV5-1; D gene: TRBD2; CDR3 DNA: TGCGCCAGCCGTTTGGGCGGGGGGGGACACAATGAGCAGTTCTTC; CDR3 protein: CASRLGGGGHNEQFF
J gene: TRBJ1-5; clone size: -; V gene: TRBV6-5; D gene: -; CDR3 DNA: TGTGCCAGCAGGCCAATGACAGATAGCAATCAGCCCCAGCATTTT; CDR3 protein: CASRPMTDSNQPQHF
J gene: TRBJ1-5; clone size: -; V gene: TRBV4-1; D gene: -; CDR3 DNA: TGCGCCAGCAGCCAAGATGGGACAAGGTATCAGCCCCAGCATTTT; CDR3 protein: CASSQDGTRYQPQHF
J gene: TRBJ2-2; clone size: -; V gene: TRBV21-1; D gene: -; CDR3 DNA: TGTGCCAGCAGCTCCCGTTCCTCCGGGACAGGGAACACCGGGGAGCTGTTTTTT; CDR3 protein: CASSSRSSGTGNTGELFF
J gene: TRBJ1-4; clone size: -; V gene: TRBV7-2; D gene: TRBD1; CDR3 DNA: TGTGCCAGCAGCTTAGGCGTCAGGGGGCTATCTAATGAAAAACTGTTTTTT; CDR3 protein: CASSLGVRGLSNEKLFF
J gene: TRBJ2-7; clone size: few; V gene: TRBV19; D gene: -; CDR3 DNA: TGTGCCAGTAGCCATGGACAGAACGAGCAGTACTTC; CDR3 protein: CASSHGQNEQYF
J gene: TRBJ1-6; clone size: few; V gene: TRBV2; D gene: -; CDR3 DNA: TGTGCCAGCAGGGAGACAGGAATCAATTCACCCCTCCACTTT; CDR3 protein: CASRETGINSPLHF
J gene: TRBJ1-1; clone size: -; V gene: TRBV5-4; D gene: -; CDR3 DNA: TGTGCCAGCAGCTTGGCCGCGGAGTACACTGAAGCTTTCTTT; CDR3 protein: CASSLAAEYTEAFF
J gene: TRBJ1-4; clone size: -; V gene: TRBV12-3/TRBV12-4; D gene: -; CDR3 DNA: TGTGCCAGCAGTTTAGCCCAGGGAGGAAAACTGTTTTTT; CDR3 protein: CASSLAQGGKLFF
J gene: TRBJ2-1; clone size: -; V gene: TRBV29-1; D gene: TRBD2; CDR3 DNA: TGCAGCGTCGTGACTAGCGGAGCACTCAATGAGCAGTTCTTC; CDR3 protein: CSVVTSGALNEQFF
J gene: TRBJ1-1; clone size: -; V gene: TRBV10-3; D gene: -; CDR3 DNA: TGTGCCACCCACCGGGGGGCGAGCACTGAAGCTTTCTTT; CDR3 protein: CATHRGASTEAFF
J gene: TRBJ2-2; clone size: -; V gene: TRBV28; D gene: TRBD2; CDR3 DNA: TGTGCCAGCAGGGTGACTAGCGGGGAAACGGGGGAGCTGTTTTTT; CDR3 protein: CASRVTSGETGELFF
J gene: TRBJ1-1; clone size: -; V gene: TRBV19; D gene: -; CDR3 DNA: TGTGCCAGTAGTATTCAGGGGCTGAACACTGAAGCTTTCTTT; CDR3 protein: CASSIQGLNTEAFF
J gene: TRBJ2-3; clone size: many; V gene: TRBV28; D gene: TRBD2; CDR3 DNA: TGTGCCAGCAGTTTACCTAGCGGGGGGGACACAGATACGCAGTATTTT; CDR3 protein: CASSLPSGGDTDTQYF
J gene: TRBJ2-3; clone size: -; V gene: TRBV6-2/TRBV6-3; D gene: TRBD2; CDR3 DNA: TGTGCCAGCAGTTACTTTGGTCTAGCGGGGTCCTCAGATACGCAGTATTTT; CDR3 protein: CASSYFGLAGSSDTQYF
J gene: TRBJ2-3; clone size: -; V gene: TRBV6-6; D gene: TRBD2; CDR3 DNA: TGTGCCAGCAGCACCGGGCCCGCAAGAATAGCGGGGGCCCGGGGAGATACGCAGTATTTT; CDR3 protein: CASSTGPARIAGARGDTQYF
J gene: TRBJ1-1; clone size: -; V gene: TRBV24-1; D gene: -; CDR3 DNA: TGTGCCACCGCTAACCCGGGACAACCCACTGAAGCTTTCTTT; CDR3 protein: CATANPGQPTEAFF
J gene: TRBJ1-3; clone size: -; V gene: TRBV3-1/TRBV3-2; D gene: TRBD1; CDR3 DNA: TGTGCCAGCAGCCAATCAGGGGGTTCTGGAAACACCATATATTTT; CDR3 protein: CASSQSGGSGNTIYF
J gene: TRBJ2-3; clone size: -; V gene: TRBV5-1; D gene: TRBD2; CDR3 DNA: TGCGCCAGCAGCTCCCTAAGCGGGACGGATACGCAGTATTTT; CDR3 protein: CASSSLSGTDTQYF
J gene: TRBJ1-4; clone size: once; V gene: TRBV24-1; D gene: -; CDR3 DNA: TGTGCCACCAGTGCGACCGGGGAAAAACTGTTTTTT; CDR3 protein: CATSATGEKLFF
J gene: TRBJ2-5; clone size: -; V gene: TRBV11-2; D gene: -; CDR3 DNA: TGTGCCAGCAGCTTAGATCAGCCCAGAGGGTCCTTAGAGACCCAGTACTTC; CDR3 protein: CASSLDQPRGSLETQYF
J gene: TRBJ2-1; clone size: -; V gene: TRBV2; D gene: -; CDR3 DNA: TGTGCCACACAAAGCTCCTACAATGAGCAGTTCTTC; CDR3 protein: CATQSSYNEQFF
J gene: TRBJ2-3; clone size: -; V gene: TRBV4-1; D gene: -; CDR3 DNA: TGCGCCAGCAGCCACCGACAGACTCGAGCCTCAGATACGCAGTATTTT; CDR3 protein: CASSHRQTRASDTQYF
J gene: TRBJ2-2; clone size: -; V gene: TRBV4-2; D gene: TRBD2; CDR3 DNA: TGTGCCAGCAGCCGCGGTGTAGCGGGGAGCAACACCGGGGAGCTGTTTTTT; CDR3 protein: CASSRGVAGSNTGELFF
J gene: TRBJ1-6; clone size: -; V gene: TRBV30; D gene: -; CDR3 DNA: TGTGCCTGGATGACAGTTTCCAATTCACCCCTCCACTTT; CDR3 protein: CAWMTVSNSPLHF